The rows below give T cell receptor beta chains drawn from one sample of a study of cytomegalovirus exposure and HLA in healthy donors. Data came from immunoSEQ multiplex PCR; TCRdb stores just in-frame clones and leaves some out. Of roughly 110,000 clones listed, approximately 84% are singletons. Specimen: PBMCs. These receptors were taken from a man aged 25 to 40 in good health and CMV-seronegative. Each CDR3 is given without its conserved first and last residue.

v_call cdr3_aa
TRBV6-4 ASSESSDGTGELF
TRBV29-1 SVEGRASSGSLHEQY
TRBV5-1 ASSKDRDTEAF
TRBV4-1 ASSQVRAGYNEQF
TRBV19 ASSAAFSGGYGYT
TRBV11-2 ASSKGQGDSYGYT
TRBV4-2 ASSQELGTEYYFEAF
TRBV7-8 ASSLVVRFEAF
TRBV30 AWGDAAVRAF
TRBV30 AWSYSGRSTDTQY
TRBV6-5 ASSSGGEQY
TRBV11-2 ASSLDRDSGNTIY
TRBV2 ASTYEQGLHSNQPQH
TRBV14 ASSLLGTSGEGQY
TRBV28 ASSLGAAGNSPLH
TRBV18 ASSRLGGFTDTQY
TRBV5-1 ASSPTHGWGFYEQY
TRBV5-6 ASSLLGGLSYNEQF
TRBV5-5 ASSPSYEQY
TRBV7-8 ASSLVVQGVTGELF
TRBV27 ASSLSTGYEQY
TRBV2 ASSELGDRRVSPLH
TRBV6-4 ASSYGTSNTGELF
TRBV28 ATLGRAGPYEQY
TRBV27 ASSFNRNNYGYT
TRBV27 ASGFGAGTYEQY
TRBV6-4 ASSDSEPGGTGELF
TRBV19 ASSMGQGGGYT